These 18 T cell receptor beta chains were sequenced from one sample in a study of cytomegalovirus exposure and HLA in healthy donors. The PCR ran on 60 Vbeta and 13 Jbeta primers. TCRdb's table, derived via immunoSEQ multiplex PCR, lists solely in-frame clones and lacks some. The sample shows 110,000 to 150,000 clones, about 80% of them seen only once. Input material: PBMCs. The origin of the receptors is a male donor in good health and CMV-seronegative.

The chain uses TRBV6-5 and TRBJ2-5, with D perhaps matching TRBD1 (5 bases). CDR1 and CDR2 from the germline V gene are MNHEY and SVGAGI. With 6 bases removed from V and 1 base from J, the gap between germline ends came to 12 bases. The CDR3 extends over 14 amino acids. In DNA, the CDR3 is TGTGCCAGCAGAAGGACACCGCTCCAAGAGACCCAGTACTTC. It translates to CASRRTPLQETQYF.

This sequence joins TRBV6-5 and TRBJ1-1; no clear D. This CDR3 has 15 residues. Germline lookup yields CDR1 MNHEY and CDR2 SVGAGI. Trimming shortened V by 6 bases and J by 1 base, and 15 bases separated the two germline ends. CDR3 DNA sequence: TGTGCCAGCAGGCCCCTTGGGGAGACGAACACTGAAGCTTTCTTT. Encoded protein: CASRPLGETNTEAFF.

In this sample, this clone turned up once. This chain connects TRBV7-2 to TRBJ1-5; D is unclear. The germline CDR1 and CDR2 sequences are SGHTA and FQGNSA. The CDR3 consists of 13 residues. V was cut by 5 bases and J by 3 bases, with 8 bases left in between. In DNA, the CDR3 is TGTGCCAGCAGCGCAGGAACCAATCAGCCCCAGCATTTT. Its translation: CASSAGTNQPQHF.

This clone was detected only once. CDR3 nucleotide sequence: TGTGCCAGCAGCCCCGGGACAGGGGGCAGGGGCTACACCTTC. Its protein is CASSPGTGGRGYTF. J is TRBJ1-2 and V is TRBV11-1; 12 nucleotides agree with TRBD1. This CDR3 has 14 residues. The germline V gene has CDR1 SGHAT and CDR2 FQDESV (reference sequence). V shed 5 bases, J shed 8 bases, and the junction held 6 bases outside the gene matches. Full variable domain (outside the CDR3, taken from reference TRBV11-1 and TRBJ1-2): EAEVAQSPRYKITEKSQAVAFWCDPISGHATLYWYRQILGQGPELLVQFQDESVVDDSQLPKDRFSAERLKGVDSTLKIQPAELGDSAMYLCASSPGTGGRGYTFGSGTRLTVV.

The chain carries TRBV11-1 and TRBJ2-3; TRBD1 aligns across 7 bases. CDR3 length: 17 residues. The germline CDR1 and CDR2 sequences are SGHAT and FQDESV (reference sequence). Unmatched junction bases numbered 15, after V lost 5 bases and J lost 4 bases. The CDR3 region is CASSQPSGTVGPDTQYF. The CDR3 nucleotides read TGTGCCAGCAGCCAACCCTCCGGGACAGTCGGACCAGATACGCAGTATTTT.

In DNA form, the CDR3 reads TGTGCCAGCAGTCAGACAGGGGGCCCTCAGCCCCAGCATTTT. Protein: CASSQTGGPQPQHF. This chain uses TRBV27 with TRBJ1-5, with 10 positions matching TRBD1. Germline V gene sequence: CDR1 MNHEY, CDR2 SMNVEV (reference sequence). The CDR3 is made up of 14 amino acids. V dropped 5 bases and J dropped 6; count of bases not matched to a gene: 4.

This clone was seen just once. The rearrangement uses TRBV30 and TRBJ2-3; D perhaps matches TRBD1 (5 bases). Germline CDR1 GTSNPN, CDR2 SVGIG (reference sequence). This CDR3 spans 12 amino acids. V was pared by 2 bases and J by 9 bases, with 12 bases between. The CDR3 DNA reads TGTGCCTGGAGTCTCCGACAGAAGACGCAGTATTTT. Its protein is CAWSLRQKTQYF.

The table lists this clone with a few counts. This rearrangement joins TRBV5-1 to TRBJ2-2, with 8 bases lining up with TRBD1. V gave up 4 bases and J gave up 7 bases; unmatched junction bases: 15. The germline gives CDR1 SGHRS, CDR2 YFSETQ. CDR3 size: 17 residues. CDR3 region: CASSQGQDVVIGGELFF. DNA of the CDR3: TGCGCCAGCAGCCAGGGACAGGACGTAGTAATTGGCGGGGAGCTGTTTTTT.

CDR3 DNA sequence: TGTGCCAGCAGCGCGAAACTAAAGAACACTGAAGCTTTCTTT. Encoded protein: CASSAKLKNTEAFF. The chain combines TRBV9 with TRBJ1-1; D is uncertain. The CDR3 is 14 amino acids. Trimming left V 3 bases short and J 1 base short, with 10 bases between. CDR1 and CDR2 from the germline V gene are SGDLS and YYNGEE.

V usage is TRBV2 and J usage is TRBJ2-7, with unresolved D. Deletions cut 5 bases from V and 1 base from J, with 15 bases between. The germline CDR1 and CDR2 sequences are SNHLY and FYNNEI. The CDR3 sequence is 15 residues long. The CDR3 protein is CASSRDPPGSYEQYF. Written as DNA, the CDR3 is TGTGCCAGCAGTCGTGACCCCCCGGGTTCCTACGAGCAGTACTTC. Complete variable domain (other parts from reference TRBV2 and TRBJ2-7): EPEVTQTPSHQVTQMGQEVILRCVPISNHLYFYWYRQILGQKVEFLVSFYNNEISEKSEIFDDQFSVERPDGSNFTLKIRSTKLEDSAMYFCASSRDPPGSYEQYFGPGTRLTVT.

This clone was seen once. The sample contains more than one DNA sequence encoding this CDR3. The gene calls are TRBV5-1 and TRBJ2-7, with D tentatively TRBD1 (6 bases). The CDR3 is 14 amino acids. Germline values: CDR1 SGHRS, CDR2 YFSETQ. Trimming took off 0 bases at V and 3 bases at J, with 10 bases between the two ends. The CDR3 spells CASSLEQGGYEQYF. The CDR3 DNA follows: TGCGCCAGCAGCTTGGAACAGGGTGGCTACGAGCAGTACTTC.

This clone has a single count. The gene calls are TRBV27 and TRBJ2-3; D remains unclear. The V end lost 6 bases, the J end lost 0 bases, and 7 bases lay between the germline ends. Germline values: CDR1 MNHEY, CDR2 SMNVEV (reference sequence). This CDR3 has 13 amino acids. The CDR3 DNA reads TGTGCCAGCAGCCCACAAAGCACAGATACGCAGTATTTT. It encodes CASSPQSTDTQYF.

This CDR3 reads CASSLPLSGAYGYTF. The CDR3 nucleotides are TGTGCCAGCAGCTTACCCCTTTCCGGAGCCTATGGCTACACCTTC. The chain uses TRBV7-9 and TRBJ1-2; D is unclear. Germline values: CDR1 SEHNR, CDR2 FQNEAQ (reference sequence). This CDR3 is 15 amino acids long. Trimming removed 2 bases from V and 4 bases from J, with 14 bases in between.

The chain couples TRBV6-6 to TRBJ1-2, with a tentative D call TRBD1 (5 bases). The germline V and J ends were trimmed by 2 bases and 8 bases, with 9 bases remaining between them. CDR1 and CDR2 from the germline V gene are MNHNY and SVGAGI (reference sequence). This CDR3 spans 12 amino acids. CDR3 nucleotide sequence: TGTGCCAGCAGTTACAGGGGTGGGGGCTACACCTTC. This translates into CASSYRGGGYTF.

The chain couples TRBV9 to TRBJ2-7; perhaps TRBD2 as D (6 bases). The germline CDR1 and CDR2 sequences are SGDLS and YYNGEE. The CDR3 totals 16 residues. With 3 bases removed from V and 0 bases from J, the gap between germline ends came to 16 bases. DNA of the CDR3: TGTGCCAGCAGCGCCCCGGGGACCGGGAGCTCCTACGAGCAGTACTTC. Translating it yields CASSAPGTGSSYEQYF. The entire variable domain, with the rest obtained from reference TRBV9 and TRBJ2-7, is as follows: DSGVTQTPKHLITATGQRVTLRCSPRSGDLSVYWYQQSLDQGLQFLIQYYNGEERAKGNILERFSAQQFPDLHSELNLSSLELGDSALYFCASSAPGTGSSYEQYFGPGTRLTVT.

The V call is TRBV28, the J call TRBJ2-1; a possible D gene is TRBD2 (6 bases). Germline CDR1 reads MDHEN; CDR2 reads SYDVKM. The CDR3 extends over 14 amino acids. V gave up 3 bases and J gave up 4 bases, with 10 bases separating them. CDR3 sequence reads: CASSLGGKYNEQFF. The CDR3 region has the DNA TGTGCCAGCAGTTTGGGGGGAAAATACAATGAGCAGTTCTTC.

This clone occurred a few times. The rearrangement links TRBV27 to TRBJ2-7, with a possible D match to TRBD2 (5 bases). V lost 6 bases and J lost 3, with 12 bases in between. The CDR3 sequence is 13 residues long. CDR1 is MNHEY and CDR2 is SMNVEV in the germline V gene (reference sequence). The CDR3 coding sequence is TGTGCCAGCAGCTGGTCAGCGGACTACGAGCAGTACTTC. This gives the protein CASSWSADYEQYF.

This chain links TRBV5-4 with TRBJ1-2; the D is unclear. Deletions cut 0 bases from V and 8 bases from J, with 8 bases between. Germline V gene lookup returns CDR1 SGHNT and CDR2 YYREEE (reference sequence). This CDR3 has 12 amino acids. The CDR3 is CASSLAERGYTF. CDR3 bases: TGTGCCAGCAGCTTGGCAGAACGCGGCTACACCTTC.